This T cell receptor beta chain stems from a study of blood T cell repertoires in COVID-19. Overall study context: Sources were T cells, B-cell-depleted T cells, or PBMCs; the material itself was cDNA or gDNA.

The germline gives CDR1 MNHEY, CDR2 SVGAGI. The V and J ends lost 8 bases and 4 bases respectively, with 11 bases between them. The CDR3 totals 12 residues. Using immunoSEQ multiplex PCR, the repertoire was profiled, and TCRdb retains in-frame clones only, with some absent. The sample lists roughly 360,000 clones, 81% occurring once. The J gene is TRBJ1-1, the V gene TRBV6-5; perhaps TRBD1 as D (5 bases). The origin of this receptor is a human donor with acute or convalescent COVID-19. The donor label of this sample is uncertain. The sample comprised peripheral blood. CDR3 sequence reads: CASSGWGTEAFF. In DNA form, the CDR3 reads TGTGCCAGCTCAGGGTGGGGCACTGAAGCTTTCTTT.